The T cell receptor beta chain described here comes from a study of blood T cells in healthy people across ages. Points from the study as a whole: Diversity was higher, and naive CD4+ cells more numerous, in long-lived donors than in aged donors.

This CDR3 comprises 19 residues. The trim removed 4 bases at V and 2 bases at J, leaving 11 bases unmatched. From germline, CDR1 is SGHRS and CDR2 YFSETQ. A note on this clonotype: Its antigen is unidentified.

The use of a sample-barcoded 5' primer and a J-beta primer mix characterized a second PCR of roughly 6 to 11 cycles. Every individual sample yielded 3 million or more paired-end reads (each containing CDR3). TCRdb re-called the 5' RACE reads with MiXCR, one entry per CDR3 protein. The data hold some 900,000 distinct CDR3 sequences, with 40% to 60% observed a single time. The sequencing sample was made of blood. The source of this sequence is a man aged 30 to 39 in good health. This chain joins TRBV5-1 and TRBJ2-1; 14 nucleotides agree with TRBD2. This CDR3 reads CASSPSGTSGGITYNEQFF. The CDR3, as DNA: TGCGCCAGCAGCCCAAGCGGGACTAGCGGGGGTATCACCTACAATGAGCAGTTCTTC.